The source of this TCR beta chain is a study of cytomegalovirus exposure and HLA in healthy donors. PCR amplification relied on 60 Vbeta primers (plus 13 Jbeta primers). Profiling relied on immunoSEQ multiplex PCR, and the TCRdb table lists in-frame clones only, not all of them. This repertoire shows 90,000 to 150,000 clones, 65% to 80% found once; its top ten account for around 3.9%. Per the germline V gene, CDR1 is SGHRS and CDR2 is YFSETQ. The CDR3 is 14 amino acids. Material for sequencing was PBMCs. The receptor was isolated from a human donor in good health. The chain is built from TRBV5-1 and TRBJ2-5; 9 bases align to TRBD2. The end of the DNA is better explained by TRBJ2-7, so the J call may be wrong. The CDR3 protein is CASSRVAGAGEQYF. The CDR3 DNA reads as TGCGCCAGCAGCAGGGTAGCGGGAGCCGGCGAGCAGTACTTC.